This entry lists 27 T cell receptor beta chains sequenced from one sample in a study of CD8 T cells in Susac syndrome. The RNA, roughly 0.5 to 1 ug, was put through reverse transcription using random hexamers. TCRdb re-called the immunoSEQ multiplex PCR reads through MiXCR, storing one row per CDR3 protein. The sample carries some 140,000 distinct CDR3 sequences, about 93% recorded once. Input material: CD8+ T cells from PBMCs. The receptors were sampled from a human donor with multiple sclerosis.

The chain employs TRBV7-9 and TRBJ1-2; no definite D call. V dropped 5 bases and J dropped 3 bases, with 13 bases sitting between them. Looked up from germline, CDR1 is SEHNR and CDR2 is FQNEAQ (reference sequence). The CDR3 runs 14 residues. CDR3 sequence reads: CASSPNPRYYGYTF. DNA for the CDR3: TGTGCCAGCAGCCCAAACCCACGGTACTATGGCTACACCTTC.

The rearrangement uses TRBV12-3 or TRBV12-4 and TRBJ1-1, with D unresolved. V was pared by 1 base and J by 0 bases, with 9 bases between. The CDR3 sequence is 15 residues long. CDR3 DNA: TGTGCCAGCAGTTTAGTGTCAGACATGAACACTGAAGCTTTCTTT. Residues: CASSLVSDMNTEAFF.

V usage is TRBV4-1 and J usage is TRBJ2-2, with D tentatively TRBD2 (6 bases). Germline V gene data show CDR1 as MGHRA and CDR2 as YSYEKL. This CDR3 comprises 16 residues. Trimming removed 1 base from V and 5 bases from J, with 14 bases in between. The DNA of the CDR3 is TGCGCCAGCAGCCAAGTCTCCCAGGGAGGTACCGGGGAGCTGTTTTTT. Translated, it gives CASSQVSQGGTGELFF.

The CDR3, as DNA: TGTGCCAGCAGCGTGGGCGGGTCCCAAGAGACCCAGTACTTC. Its translation: CASSVGGSQETQYF. The chain carries TRBV9 and TRBJ2-5; the D gene is possibly TRBD2 (5 bases). The length of the CDR3 is 14 residues. Looked up from germline, CDR1 is SGDLS and CDR2 is YYNGEE. V lost 2 bases and J 1 base, leaving 9 bases between the germline ends. Variable domain in full (rest from reference TRBV9 and TRBJ2-5): DSGVTQTPKHLITATGQRVTLRCSPRSGDLSVYWYQQSLDQGLQFLIQYYNGEERAKGNILERFSAQQFPDLHSELNLSSLELGDSALYFCASSVGGSQETQYFGPGTRLLVL.

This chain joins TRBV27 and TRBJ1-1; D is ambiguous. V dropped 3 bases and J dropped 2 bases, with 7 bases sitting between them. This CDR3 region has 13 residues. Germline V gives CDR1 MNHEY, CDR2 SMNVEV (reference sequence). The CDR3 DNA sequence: TGTGCCAGCAGTTTGACGGCTAACACTGAAGCTTTCTTT. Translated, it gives CASSLTANTEAFF.

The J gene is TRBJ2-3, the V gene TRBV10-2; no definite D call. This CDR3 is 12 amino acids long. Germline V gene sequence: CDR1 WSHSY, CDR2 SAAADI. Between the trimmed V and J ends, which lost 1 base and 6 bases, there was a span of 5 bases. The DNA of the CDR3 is TGCGCCAGCAGTGAGTGGCGGGATACGCAGTATTTT. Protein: CASSEWRDTQYF.

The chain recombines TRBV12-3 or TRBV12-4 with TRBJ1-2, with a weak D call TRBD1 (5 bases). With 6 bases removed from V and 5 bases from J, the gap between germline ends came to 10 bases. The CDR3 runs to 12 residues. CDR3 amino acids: CASSLDSYGYTF. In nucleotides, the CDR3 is TGTGCCAGCAGCCTAGACAGTTATGGCTACACCTTC.

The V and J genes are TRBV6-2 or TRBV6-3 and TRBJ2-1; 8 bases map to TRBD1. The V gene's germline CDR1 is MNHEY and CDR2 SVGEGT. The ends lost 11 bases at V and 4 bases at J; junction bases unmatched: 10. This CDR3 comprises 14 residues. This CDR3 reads CAGAPGQEYNEQFF. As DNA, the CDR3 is TGTGCCGGCGCCCCGGGACAGGAGTACAATGAGCAGTTCTTC.

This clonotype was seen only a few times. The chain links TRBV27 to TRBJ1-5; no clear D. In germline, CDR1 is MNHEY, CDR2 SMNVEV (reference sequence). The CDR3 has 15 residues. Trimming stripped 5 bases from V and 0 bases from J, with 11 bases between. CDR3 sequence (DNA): TGTGCCAGCAGTCCCGCAGGATATAGCAATCAGCCCCAGCATTTT. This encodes CASSPAGYSNQPQHF.

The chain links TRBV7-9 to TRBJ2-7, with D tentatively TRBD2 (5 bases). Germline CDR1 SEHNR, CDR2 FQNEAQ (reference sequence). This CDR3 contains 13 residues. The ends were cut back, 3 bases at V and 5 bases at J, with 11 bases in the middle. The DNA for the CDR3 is TGTGCCAGCAGCTTCTATGGAGGCGACGAGCAGTACTTC. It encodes CASSFYGGDEQYF.

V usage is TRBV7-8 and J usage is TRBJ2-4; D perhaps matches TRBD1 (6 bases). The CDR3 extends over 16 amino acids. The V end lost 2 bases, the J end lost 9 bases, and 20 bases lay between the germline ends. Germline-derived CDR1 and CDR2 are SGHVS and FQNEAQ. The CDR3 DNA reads TGTGCCAGCAGCTTACACGGGACATCACTACCGGGCATTCAGTACTTC. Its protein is CASSLHGTSLPGIQYF.

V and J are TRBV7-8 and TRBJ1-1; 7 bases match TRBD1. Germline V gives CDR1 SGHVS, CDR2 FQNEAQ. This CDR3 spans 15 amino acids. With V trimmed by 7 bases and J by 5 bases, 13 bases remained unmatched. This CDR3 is CASNHPYTGETEAFF. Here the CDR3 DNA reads TGTGCCAGCAACCATCCCTACACAGGGGAGACTGAAGCTTTCTTT.

The CDR3 coding sequence is TGTGCCAGCAGCTCAGGGGAGGGCGAAGAGACCCAGTACTTC. Its protein product is CASSSGEGEETQYF. The chain employs TRBV12-3 or TRBV12-4 and TRBJ2-5, with a weak D call TRBD2 (7 bases). V lost 6 bases and J 3 bases, leaving 14 bases between the germline ends. The CDR3 is 14 amino acids.

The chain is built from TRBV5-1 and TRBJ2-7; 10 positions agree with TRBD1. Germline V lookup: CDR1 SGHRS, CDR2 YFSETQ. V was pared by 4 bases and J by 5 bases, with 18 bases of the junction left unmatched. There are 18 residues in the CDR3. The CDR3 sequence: CASSTGLFPGQGINEQYF. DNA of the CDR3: TGCGCCAGCAGCACCGGCCTCTTTCCGGGACAGGGGATCAACGAGCAGTACTTC.

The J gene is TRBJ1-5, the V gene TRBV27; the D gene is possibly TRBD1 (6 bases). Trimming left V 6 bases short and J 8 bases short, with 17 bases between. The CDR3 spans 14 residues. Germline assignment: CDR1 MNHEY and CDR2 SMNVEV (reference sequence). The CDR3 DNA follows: TGTGCCAGCAGAACCCTGGGAGGGGGTGAGCCCCAGCATTTT. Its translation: CASRTLGGGEPQHF.

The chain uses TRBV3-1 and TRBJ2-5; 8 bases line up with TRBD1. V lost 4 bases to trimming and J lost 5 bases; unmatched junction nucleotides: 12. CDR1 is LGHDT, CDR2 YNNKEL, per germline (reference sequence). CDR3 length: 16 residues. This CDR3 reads CASSPYSTGVAETQYF. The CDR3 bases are TGTGCCAGCAGCCCCTATTCGACAGGGGTAGCGGAGACCCAGTACTTC.

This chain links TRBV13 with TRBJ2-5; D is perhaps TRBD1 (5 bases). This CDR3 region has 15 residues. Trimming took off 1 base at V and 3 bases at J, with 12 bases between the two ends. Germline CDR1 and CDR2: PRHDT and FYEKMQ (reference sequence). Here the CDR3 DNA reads TGTGCCAGCAGCTTAGCCGTACAGGTTGAAGAGACCCAGTACTTC. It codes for CASSLAVQVEETQYF.

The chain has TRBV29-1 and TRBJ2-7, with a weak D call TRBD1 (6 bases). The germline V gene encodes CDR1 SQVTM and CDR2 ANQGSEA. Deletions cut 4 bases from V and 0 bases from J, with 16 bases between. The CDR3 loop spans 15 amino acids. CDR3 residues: CSVVLPDSFSYEQYF. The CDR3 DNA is TGCAGCGTTGTCCTACCGGACAGTTTCTCCTACGAGCAGTACTTC.

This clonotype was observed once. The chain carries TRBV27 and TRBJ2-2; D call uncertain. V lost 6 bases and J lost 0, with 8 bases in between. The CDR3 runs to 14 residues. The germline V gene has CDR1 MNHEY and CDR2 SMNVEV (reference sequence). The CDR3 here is CASSFSTNTGELFF. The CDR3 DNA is TGTGCCAGCAGCTTCTCGACGAACACCGGGGAGCTGTTTTTT.

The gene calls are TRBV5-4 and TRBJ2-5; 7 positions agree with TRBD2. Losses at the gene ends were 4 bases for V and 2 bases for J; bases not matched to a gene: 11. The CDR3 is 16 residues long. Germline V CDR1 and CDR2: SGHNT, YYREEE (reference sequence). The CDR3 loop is CASSPGVAGLQETQYF. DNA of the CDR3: TGTGCCAGCAGCCCCGGGGTAGCGGGCCTACAAGAGACCCAGTACTTC.

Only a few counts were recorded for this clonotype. The CDR3 here is CASSFGLAYNEQFF. CDR3 DNA sequence: TGTGCCAGCAGTTTTGGACTAGCCTACAATGAGCAGTTCTTC. V is TRBV27 and J is TRBJ2-1; 7 nucleotides match TRBD2. CDR3 size: 14 residues. The ends lost 3 bases at V and 2 bases at J; junction bases unmatched: 1. The germline V gene encodes CDR1 MNHEY and CDR2 SMNVEV (reference sequence).

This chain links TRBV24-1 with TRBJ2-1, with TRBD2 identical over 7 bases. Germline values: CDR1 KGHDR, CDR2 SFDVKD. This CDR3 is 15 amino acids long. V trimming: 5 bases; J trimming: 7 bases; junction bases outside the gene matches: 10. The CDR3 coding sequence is TGTGCCACCAGTGGGGGCGGGAGCGATCGGAATGAGCAGTTCTTC. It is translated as CATSGGGSDRNEQFF.

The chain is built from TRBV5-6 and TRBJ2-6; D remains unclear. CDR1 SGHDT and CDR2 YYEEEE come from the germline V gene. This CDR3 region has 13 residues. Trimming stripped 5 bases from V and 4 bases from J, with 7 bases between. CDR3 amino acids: CASRQLGANVLTF. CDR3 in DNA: TGTGCCAGCAGACAACTAGGGGCCAACGTCCTGACTTTC.

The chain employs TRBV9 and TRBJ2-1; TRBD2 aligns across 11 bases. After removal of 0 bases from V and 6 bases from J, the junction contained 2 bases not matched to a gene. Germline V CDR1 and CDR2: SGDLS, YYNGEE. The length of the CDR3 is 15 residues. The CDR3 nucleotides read TGTGCCAGCAGCGTAGAGACTAGCGGGGCCAATGAGCAGTTCTTC. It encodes CASSVETSGANEQFF.

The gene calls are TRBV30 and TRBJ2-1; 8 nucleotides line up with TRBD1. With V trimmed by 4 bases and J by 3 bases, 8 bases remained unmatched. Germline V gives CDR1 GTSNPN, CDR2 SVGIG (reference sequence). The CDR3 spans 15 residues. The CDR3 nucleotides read TGTGCCTGGATACGACAGGGGATAATCTACAATGAGCAGTTCTTC. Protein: CAWIRQGIIYNEQFF.

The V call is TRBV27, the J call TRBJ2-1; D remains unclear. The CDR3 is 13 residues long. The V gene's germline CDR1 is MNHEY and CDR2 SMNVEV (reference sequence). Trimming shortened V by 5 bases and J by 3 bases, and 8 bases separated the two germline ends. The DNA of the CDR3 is TGTGCCAGCAGTGCAAACCGCTACAATGAGCAGTTCTTC. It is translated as CASSANRYNEQFF.

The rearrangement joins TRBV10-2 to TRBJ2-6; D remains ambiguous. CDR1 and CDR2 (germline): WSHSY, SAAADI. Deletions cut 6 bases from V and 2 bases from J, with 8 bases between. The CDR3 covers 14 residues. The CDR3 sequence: CASRESAGANVLTF. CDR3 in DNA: TGCGCCAGCAGGGAATCTGCTGGGGCCAACGTCCTGACTTTC.